This TCR beta chain was sequenced for a study of blood T cell repertoires in COVID-19. Study at large: The United States, Italy and Spain provided the acute and convalescent COVID-19 samples. PBMCs, B-cell-depleted T cells, or T cells provided the cDNA or gDNA that made up the material.

In the original analysis: For nucleated cells, counts were estimated from reference gene primer amplification. Repertoires were generated with immunoSEQ multiplex PCR, while TCRdb's copy carries only in-frame clones and drops some. V and J calls and clone size come straight from that table; D and trimming were deduced from the DNA. The sample has tens of thousands of clones, 80% to 90% seen once. The germline gives CDR1 LGHNA, CDR2 YNFKEQ. V shed 4 bases and J 1 base; nucleotides not matched to a gene: 8. The CDR3 is made up of 16 amino acids. This clonotype was sampled from a human donor in a cohort sampled during active COVID-19. This chain connects TRBV4-2 to TRBJ2-7; TRBD2 matches at 9 bases. The sequencing input was peripheral blood. Here the CDR3 reads CASSRNSGSRSYEQYF. CDR3 bases: TGTGCCAGCAGCCGAAATAGCGGGAGCAGATCCTACGAGCAGTACTTC.